This T cell receptor beta chain was found in a study of patients and donors after allogeneic stem cell transplantation. Deletions cut 4 bases from V and 1 base from J, with 13 bases between. Germline CDR1 SGHRS, CDR2 YFSETQ. This CDR3 spans 15 amino acids. TCRdb reprocessed the RT-PCR reads with MiXCR, giving one entry per CDR3 protein. This sample has fewer than 500,000 distinct CDR3 sequences, with 16% found just once. This clonotype was found many times. Sequencing used blood, either unsorted or a sorted T cell fraction (not recorded which). J is TRBJ2-3 and V is TRBV5-1, with TRBD1 as a possible D gene (6 bases). This clonotype originated in a human donor who was either an allogeneic HSCT recipient or a stem cell or donor lymphocyte infusion donor (not recorded which). It is not recorded whose cells these are; they may come from a transplant donor. The CDR3 spells CASSISGHGTDTQYF. The DNA of the CDR3 is TGCGCCAGCAGCATTTCGGGACACGGCACAGATACGCAGTATTTT. The whole variable domain, remainder taken from reference TRBV5-1 and TRBJ2-3, is KAGVTQTPRYLIKTRGQQVTLSCSPISGHRSVSWYQQTPGQGLQFLFEYFSETQRNKGNFPGRFSGRQFSNSRSEMNVSTLELGDSALYLCASSISGHGTDTQYFGPGTRLTVL.